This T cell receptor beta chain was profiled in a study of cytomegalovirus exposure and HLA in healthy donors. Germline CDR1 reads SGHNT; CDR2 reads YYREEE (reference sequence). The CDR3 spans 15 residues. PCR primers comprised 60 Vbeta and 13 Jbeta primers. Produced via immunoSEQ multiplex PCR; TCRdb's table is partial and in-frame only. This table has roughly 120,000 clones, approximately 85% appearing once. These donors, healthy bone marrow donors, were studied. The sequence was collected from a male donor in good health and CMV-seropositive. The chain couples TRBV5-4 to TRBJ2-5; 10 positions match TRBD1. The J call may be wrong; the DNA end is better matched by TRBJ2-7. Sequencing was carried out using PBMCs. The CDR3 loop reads CASSSGQGLDYEQYF. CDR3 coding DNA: TGTGCCAGCAGCTCGGGACAGGGGCTCGACTACGAGCAGTACTTC.